The following is a TCR beta chain sequence with its context. This sample was taken from a study of T cell responses to AZD1222 COVID-19 vaccine. Data came from immunoSEQ multiplex PCR; TCRdb stores just in-frame clones and leaves some out. Of more than 90,000 clones listed, about four fifths are singletons. Germline V gene lookup returns CDR1 LGHDT and CDR2 YNNKEL (reference sequence). Trimming removed 4 bases from V and 5 bases from J; junction bases left unmatched: 18. There are 19 residues in the CDR3. The genes are TRBV3-1 (or the pseudogene TRBV3-2) and TRBJ2-5; 11 nucleotides line up with TRBD2. The source is an adult in good health. Sequenced material: peripheral blood, taken on day 0 of AZD1222 vaccination. In DNA form, the CDR3 reads TGTGCCAGCAGCCCTCCTCCGGGACTAGCGGTTACGAGCGGGGAGACCCAGTACTTC. Its translation: CASSPPPGLAVTSGETQYF.